This T cell receptor beta chain derives from a study of beta chain features in type 1 diabetes. Sequenced material consisted of expressed TCRB transcripts (all of the isolated RNA was reverse transcribed). Stem cell-like memory T cell samples came in at an average of about 1.1 million reads. Generated by immunoSEQ multiplex PCR, the TCRdb table keeps only in-frame clones and is missing some. The sample yields roughly 45,000 clones, roughly 50% seen once. This clone was seen more than once but under ten times. No antigen is known for it. The study's findings and limits: Compared with healthy donors, patients appeared to share more similar naive, central memory and regulatory TCRB repertoires.

CDR1 is SGHTA, CDR2 FQGNSA, per germline. The CDR3 is 15 amino acids. V was pared by 3 bases and J by 9 bases, with 9 bases of the junction left unmatched. This receptor was taken from a woman aged 30 to 39 in good health. The sequenced material came from stem cell memory CD4+ T cells from blood. V usage is TRBV7-2 and J usage is TRBJ2-1; TRBD2 aligns across 9 bases. The DNA of the CDR3 is TGTGCCAGCAGCTTTGCCTATAGCGGGAGATCTGAGCAGTTCTTC. Protein sequence: CASSFAYSGRSEQFF. Together with reference TRBV7-2 and TRBJ2-1, the CDR3 gives the full variable domain: GAGVSQSPSNKVTEKGKDVELRCDPISGHTALYWYRQSLGQGLEFLIYFQGNSAPDKSGLPSDRFSAERTGGSVSTLTIQRTQQEDSAVYLCASSFAYSGRSEQFFGPGTRLTVL.